This is a list of T cell receptor beta chains from one sample in a study of T cell responses to AZD1222 COVID-19 vaccine. Repertoires were generated with immunoSEQ multiplex PCR, while TCRdb's copy carries only in-frame clones and drops some. The sample has approximately 97,000 clones, about 90% seen once. The starting material was peripheral blood, obtained on day 0 of AZD1222 vaccination. These receptors all stem from an adult in good health. Each CDR3 is given with its conserved first and last residue. D genes are given only for firm matches. Clone size, where shown, is once, few, many, or a class for clones that have expanded.

TRBJ2-3 TRBV11-2 . TRBD1 TGTGCCAGCAGCTTAAACGGACAGGGGTTGGGAACAGATACGCAGTATTTT CASSLNGQGLGTDTQYF
TRBJ1-1 TRBV28 . . TGTGCCAGCATACCCATTCATCGGGGTGAAGCTTTCTTT CASIPIHRGEAFF
TRBJ2-5 TRBV9 . . TGTGCCAGCAGCGTAGGGAGAGCGGGTAGCCAAGAGACCCAGTACTTC CASSVGRAGSQETQYF
TRBJ2-5 TRBV3-1/TRBV3-2 . TRBD1 TGTGCCAGCAGCCAAGGAGGGGGCCTAGCAGATACGTACCAAGAGACCCAGTACTTC CASSQGGGLADTYQETQYF
TRBJ1-4 TRBV19 . . TGTGCCAGTACCCAGACAAGGCCTAATGAAAAACTGTTTTTT CASTQTRPNEKLFF
TRBJ1-5 TRBV3-1/TRBV3-2 . . TGTGCCAGCAGCCAGGGAGTCAATCAGCCCCAGCATTTT CASSQGVNQPQHF
TRBJ1-5 TRBV4-2 . . TGTGCCAGCAGCCAAGACAGGGGCAATCAGCCCCAGCATTTT CASSQDRGNQPQHF
TRBJ1-1 TRBV7-3 . . TGTGCCAGCAGCCTAACGAGGAGTAGCACTGAAGCTTTCTTT CASSLTRSSTEAFF
TRBJ1-5 TRBV4-3 few . TGCGCCAGCAGCCAGGATAGCAATCAGCCCCAGCATTTT CASSQDSNQPQHF
TRBJ1-1 TRBV19 . . TGTGCCAGCCTCAATGTGGGGGGAGTGAACACTGAAGCTTTCTTT CASLNVGGVNTEAFF
TRBJ1-3 TRBV2 few . TGTGCCAGCAGAACGGGACTCCTCTTCTCTGGAAACACCATATATTTT CASRTGLLFSGNTIYF
TRBJ2-7 TRBV6-1 . TRBD2 TGTGCCAGCAGTGACAGGGCTAGCGGGGCCTACGAGCAGTACTTC CASSDRASGAYEQYF
TRBJ1-1 TRBV5-1 . . TGCGCCAGCAGCTTGGTAGACAGAGTTAACACTGAAGCTTTCTTT CASSLVDRVNTEAFF
TRBJ2-3 TRBV19 . . TGTGCCAGTAGTATTAGGCAGATCACAGATACGCAGTATTTT CASSIRQITDTQYF